The TCR beta chain under discussion was sequenced for a study of cytomegalovirus exposure and HLA in healthy donors (dated by TCRdb to about 2017). Study-level background: In an earlier analysis of 450 to 750 of the donors, 276 Gb of sequence data and just under 120 million unique TCR beta sequences from 150 million to 200 million T cells were reported. An early release covering roughly 640 HLA-typed donors comprised about 300 gigabases of sequencing data and around 80 million unique TCR sequences. The genetic ancestry cluster associated with self-reported Caucasian donors included 65% to 90% of the approximately 410 genotyped donors. The study aimed to test whether signatures of past pathogen exposure could be identified by cataloging public T cell receptors. The study used immunosequencing to profile the T cell repertoires of around 600 subjects and linked those repertoires to cytomegalovirus serostatus. Along with the approximately 700-subject first cohort, a separate validation cohort of 120 different subjects was used. The study combined high-throughput TCR immunosequencing, statistical association of individual TCRs with disease status, and machine learning to predict cytomegalovirus infection status. To study patterns of TCR occurrence, a later analysis re-analyzed previously published TCR beta repertoires from 650 to 750 donors and added high-resolution HLA genotyping. Rather than drawing on any new phenotypic data, the later analysis identified candidate immune exposures from TCR beta sequences and the way those sequences occurred across donors. An earlier analysis of approximately 500 of the donors applied high-throughput TCR beta sequencing to assess whether each TCR beta V gene segment acted as functional or pseudogenic. Alongside the repertoire data, information on donor age, sex, ethnicity and CMV serostatus was compiled. A later genetic analysis used genome-wide SNP genotypes for about three fifths of the 666 donors, treating that subset as a discovery cohort. Every repertoire in the discovery cohort had been generated on one and the same sequencing platform. Class I and class II HLA loci were covered by the typing at four-digit resolution. The number of typed donors differed by locus: about 629-640 for A, B, C, DRB1 and DQB1; approximately 540 for DQA1; around 610 for DPA1; and about 450 for DPB1. About five DR-DQ haplotypes were treated as single units for association and clustering because of strong linkage in the cohort. On average, roughly 240,000 unique TCR beta nucleotide sequences were sequenced per donor among a few hundred genotyped donors of the cohort, with roughly 20% of those sequences being non-productive.

Summary of the overall study and its limitations: A few of the identified cytomegalovirus-associated TCR beta chains were confirmed in vitro to be specific for cytomegalovirus antigens. An association between a missense DCLRE1C variant and V-gene and J-gene trimming of TCR beta chains was found in a later genetic analysis and replicated in an independent cohort. A later analysis associated about 16,000 TCR beta sequences with specific HLA alleles at a false discovery rate of 0.05. According to a later analysis, most CMV-associated TCR beta chains appeared to be HLA-restricted, and the HLA associations seemed to be driven largely by CMV exposure. A cluster of highly shared sequence variants was judged likely to be a technical artifact of the sequencing pipeline. Presence/absence analyses assumed roughly uniform sequencing depth across donors, an assumption that may not hold. In a later analysis, HLA-associated TCR beta chains showed more clonal expansion and lower generation probabilities than non-associated chains that were equally common. A further reported finding was that TCR beta sequences accurately predicted the HLA-A and HLA-B alleles for most subjects in the first cohort. Broadly in line with IMGT annotations, most TCR beta V segments showed up in productive rearrangements about 87% or about 30% of the time in an earlier analysis of 450 to 750 of the donors. A later genetic analysis reported fewer N-insertions in productive TCRs among donors in an Asian-associated ancestry cluster than the roughly 690-donor mean. According to a later analysis, TCR association rates differed among HLA loci, with DRB1 alleles showing the most associated TCRs and HLA-C alleles showing the fewest. The study gave a list of about 160 TCR beta chains associated with cytomegalovirus. Immune exposure information for the cohort was limited to CMV serostatus. In both the original and validation cohorts, the classifier was reported to diagnose cytomegalovirus status with high specificity and sensitivity. In a later analysis, several top co-occurrence clusters were reported to appear linked to parvovirus B19, influenza, CMV and Epstein-Barr virus. When HLA alleles, especially DR and DQ, strongly co-occurred, attributing TCR associations to individual alleles was difficult. The earlier analysis of some 560 of the donors excluded some 15 rarely observed V segments, including chromosome 9 orphons, because counts were too low. Because some donors lacked HLA typing at each locus, the association tests relied only on the typed subset. Most TCR sequences were observed very rarely across donors, whereas some public TCRs were present in many individuals. This cohort had only TCR beta chains sequenced, and the lack of alpha or paired-chain data limited which features could be detected. Correlated functional status among segregating V segments might be attributable to linkage disequilibrium, but an unknown experimental factor could not be ruled out. According to the authors, the approach could potentially be generalized to other disease states and immunological phenotypes. Some IMGT-functional V segments, including TRBV6-2 and TRBV6-3, could not be told apart with the 87-base-pair reads, so those segments were excluded.

The cohort was made up of about 610 healthy bone marrow donors. At the time of sampling, all cohort members were nominally healthy, though unrecorded immune exposures were likely present. The donor tested CMV seropositive, placing the donor among the 250 to 300 seropositive members of the cohort. Every donor gave a peripheral blood sample, and the peripheral blood mononuclear cells from that sample were used for TCR beta sequencing. The Qiagen DNeasy Blood Extraction Kit was used to extract genomic DNA from the blood cell samples. In the case of this clone: What antigen it recognizes has not been identified. The record has no base qualities; no much larger clone is one base away.

Library method: the immunoSEQ multiplex PCR assay. A mixture of 60 forward primers for TCR Vbeta segments and 13 reverse primers for TCR Jbeta segments was used in the multiplex PCR. Amplification of the CDR3 region of rearranged TCR beta genes was performed with a multiplex PCR assay on genomic DNA. Amplified TCR beta libraries were sequenced as 87-base-pair reads on the Illumina HiSeq System. The original pipeline was this. In a later analysis, approximately 74 million unique TCR beta chains were counted across the approximately 620 repertoires, and roughly 11 million of these chains were shared by at least two donors. Raw reads were error-corrected and collapsed into unique sequences with a nearest-neighbor algorithm that merged closely related sequences to remove PCR and sequencing errors. CDR3 sequences were aligned to IMGT reference sequences to assign V, D and J gene segments. Each retained sequence needed at least a six-nucleotide match to both a V gene segment and a J gene segment. Rearrangements were classified as productive when the CDR3 lacked stop codons and remained in frame with V and J, and all other rearrangements were classified as non-productive. CDR3 was defined by IMGT convention, running from the second conserved V-encoded cysteine to the conserved J-encoded phenylalanine. Sequences without an unambiguous match to a single V gene segment were excluded from the earlier analysis of approximately 600 of the donors. In an earlier analysis of 450 to 700 of the donors, V segments were called functional above 56.7% productive rearrangements and were called segregating when the between-donor standard deviation exceeded 5%. A statistical classification framework was built for diagnosing cytomegalovirus status from the catalog of TCR beta chain sequences. V and J gene assignment, in a later analysis, came from comparing TCR nucleotide sequences with IMGT/GENE-DB human TR gene sequences. A later analysis assigned CDR3 sequences and most-parsimonious VDJ recombination scenarios with the TCRdist pipeline. In a later analysis, each TCR beta chain was defined by its CDR3 amino acid sequence together with its V-gene family, and reads without a unique V-gene family were excluded. A later analysis removed 592 highly shared, low-generation-probability nucleotide sequences to deal with suspected cross-contamination and a sequencing artifact. For each public chain, a later analysis derived a clonal expansion index from normalized ranks of inferred template counts within each repertoire. Generation probabilities in a later analysis came from a VDJ recombination model fitted to out-of-frame rearrangements, and those results were checked against IGoR. In a later analysis, TCR-TCR, TCR-HLA and TCR-CMV co-occurrence was scored with hypergeometric tests, and a repertoire-size bias correction was applied to TCR pairs. A later analysis estimated false discovery rates by permuting HLA or CMV assignments 20 times. In a later analysis, co-occurring TCRs were grouped using DBSCAN, with TCRdist sequence similarity added in when clustering inside HLA-allele-positive subsets. Co-occurrence clustering excluded repertoires with fewer than 30,000 or more than 120,000 public chains, plus five with anomalous nucleotide sharing. Sourced from immuneACCESS, this table was stored by TCRdb with only in-frame sequences that have V and J called. A share of the clones is absent; for the studies checked, an unresolved V gene accounts for under half, and the remainder has no known explanation. V and J calls and clone size come straight from that table; D and trimming were deduced from the DNA. Present in this sample are 110,000 or so clones, over 75% of which were seen just once. Jointly, the top ten make up approximately 6.3% of the sample.

From the cysteine through the phenylalanine, the CDR3 covers 15 amino acids. Kept here is only the CDR3 DNA, which spans 45 bases and is read in frame from base 1. CDR1 and CDR2 (SNHLY, FYNNEI) derive from the germline V gene. Relative to germline, V is 6 bases shorter and J is 6 bases shorter, with 17 bases between their ends. Sequences were obtained from PBMCs. This clonotype was obtained from a man aged 18 to 35 in good health and CMV-seropositive. The chain was built from TRBV2 and TRBJ1-4; no D segment can be confidently identified. The DNA sequence reads TGTGCCAGCAGCCGCGGTTCGTACCCTGATGAAAAACTGTTTTTT. The encoded protein is CASSRGSYPDEKLFF.